This entry lists 29 T cell receptor beta chains sequenced from one sample in a study of regulatory T cells in long-lasting Graves disease. Stated time point: newly diagnosed GD, antithyroid drugs for less than 3 months. There was RNA extracted from PBMCs, and the TCR library was made from it. Arm-PCR of CDR3 regions with iRepertoire HTBI primers generated TCR beta libraries. MiXCR, run by TCRdb on the multiplex PCR reads, gives a single entry per CDR3 protein. The sample shows some 220,000 distinct CDR3 sequences, 15% to 20% of them seen only once. These same records also appear under a second study, on T cells in Graves' hyperthyroidism and ophthalmopathy.

The sample was peripheral blood mononuclear cells (PBMCs), taken at new diagnosis, from a patient treated with antithyroid drugs. These receptors were collected from a woman in her 30s with Graves disease.

This clonotype was seen repeatedly, ten times or more. The rearrangement links TRBV24-1 to TRBJ2-7; 8 bases match TRBD1. V dropped 3 bases and J dropped 2; count of bases not matched to a gene: 5. Germline assignment: CDR1 KGHDR and CDR2 SFDVKD. This CDR3 contains 15 residues. In DNA form, the CDR3 reads TGTGCCACCAGTGATCCCAAGACAGGGGCCTACGAGCAGTACTTC. Its protein product is CATSDPKTGAYEQYF.

This clonotype was seen repeatedly, ten times or more. The chain carries TRBV19 and TRBJ2-1, with D maybe TRBD1 (5 bases). V dropped 3 bases and J dropped 0 bases, with 18 bases sitting between them. The CDR3 extends over 18 amino acids. The germline CDR1 and CDR2 sequences are LNHDA and SQIVND (reference sequence). CDR3 loop: CASSIPRQSQRSYNEQFF. The CDR3 nucleotides read TGTGCCAGTAGTATCCCCCGACAGTCCCAGCGCTCCTACAATGAGCAGTTCTTC.

Ten or more counts support this clonotype. The chain carries TRBV7-8 and TRBJ2-1; 12 nucleotides line up with TRBD2. The J segment lost 8 bases and the V segment lost 3 bases, leaving 14 bases of the junction unmatched. CDR3 length: 18 residues. Per the germline V gene, CDR1 is SGHVS and CDR2 is FQNEAQ. The CDR3 region is CASSFLFKLAGGSDEQFF. Written as DNA, the CDR3 is TGTGCCAGCAGCTTCCTCTTCAAACTAGCGGGAGGATCGGATGAGCAGTTCTTC.

This clonotype was counted at least ten times. The V and J genes are TRBV20-1 and TRBJ1-5; possibly TRBD1 for D (5 bases). Germline lookup yields CDR1 DFQATT and CDR2 SNEGSKA (reference sequence). The germline V and J ends were trimmed by 3 bases and 5 bases, with 17 bases remaining between them. The CDR3 sequence is 15 residues long. The CDR3 nucleotides read TGCAGTGCTAGGTCTCTTCAGGGAGAAGATCAGCCCCAGCATTTT. Amino acids: CSARSLQGEDQPQHF.

The chain couples TRBV28 to TRBJ2-7, with unresolved D. Germline lookup yields CDR1 MDHEN and CDR2 SYDVKM. V was cut by 5 bases and J by 2 bases, with 7 bases left in between. The CDR3 sequence is 12 residues long. The CDR3, as DNA: TGTGCCAGCAGTACGGAAGCCTACGAGCAGTACTTC. It codes for CASSTEAYEQYF. Complete variable domain (other parts from reference TRBV28 and TRBJ2-7): DVKVTQSSRYLVKRTGEKVFLECVQDMDHENMFWYRQDPGLGLRLIYFSYDVKMKEKGDIPEGYSVSREKKERFSLILESASTNQTSMYLCASSTEAYEQYFGPGTRLTVT.

Note on this clonotype: Only one base separates this from a far larger clonotype, so it likely reflects a read error. CDR3 DNA: TGTGCCGGCTTCCCGGGGAGCTCCTACGAGCAGTACTTC. Its translation is CAGFPGSSYEQYF. J is TRBJ2-7 and V is TRBV7-2; TRBD2 might be the D (5 bases). CDR1 is SGHTA and CDR2 is FQGNSA in the germline V gene. The V end lost 11 bases, the J end lost 0 bases, and 14 bases lay between the germline ends. The CDR3 length is 13 residues.

This clonotype occurred many times. This chain connects TRBV11-3 to TRBJ2-4; D is tentatively TRBD1 or TRBD2 (6 bases each). The CDR3 runs 17 residues. V gave up 0 bases and J gave up 3 bases, with 15 bases separating them. Germline CDR1 reads SGHNT; CDR2 reads YENEEA. The CDR3 is CASSLEGTGAVKNIQYF. For the CDR3, the DNA is TGTGCCAGCAGCTTAGAAGGGACGGGGGCGGTCAAAAACATTCAGTACTTC.

Turning to this clonotype: This likely stems from a read error, as it lies one base from a far larger clone. This chain joins TRBV11-2 and TRBJ2-3; D uncertain. The closer fit of TRBJ2-5 to the DNA end suggests the J call may be wrong. This CDR3 is 13 amino acids long. The germline V gene has CDR1 SGHAT and CDR2 FQNNGV. The chain's CDR3 is CASTRYGKESQYF. The CDR3 coding sequence is TGTGCCAGCACGCGGTACGGCAAAGAGAGCCAGTACTTC.

Concerning this clonotype: The DNA is left out, because the CDR3 cannot be placed on it with certainty; the CDR3 is given as TCRdb lists it. CDR3: CASILAGADGETQYF. The chain employs TRBV5-1 and TRBJ2-5; TRBD2, the D gene given by the table, was not confirmed from the DNA. The CDR3 is 15 residues long, counting both termini. Germline V lookup: CDR1 SGHRS, CDR2 YFSETQ.

Concerning this clonotype itself: A much larger clone is a single base away; this may be a read error. The chain joins TRBV6-1 to TRBJ1-6, with a tentative D call TRBD1 (5 bases). CDR3 length: 16 residues. V lost 7 bases and J 10 bases, leaving 23 bases between the germline ends. Germline V gene lookup returns CDR1 MNHNS and CDR2 SASEGT. The CDR3 sequence is CASTLKPGPPESPLHF. The CDR3 DNA is TGTGCCAGCACCCTAAAACCGGGGCCGCCGGAGTCACCCCTCCACTTT.

This sequence joins TRBV12-3 or TRBV12-4 and TRBJ2-7; TRBD1 might be the D (5 bases). V was clipped by 5 bases and J by 5 bases, with 13 bases between them. The CDR3 extends over 13 amino acids. The CDR3 coding sequence is TGTGCCAGCAGTCTGCAGCCAGGGAACGAGCAGTACTTC. This sequence encodes CASSLQPGNEQYF.

The V call is TRBV4-1, the J call TRBJ2-7; TRBD2 aligns across 12 bases. Germline V gives CDR1 MGHRA, CDR2 YSYEKL. The CDR3 covers 16 residues. The trim removed 1 base at V and 3 bases at J, leaving 4 bases unmatched. The CDR3 region is CASSQAGLAGGYEQYF. The CDR3 DNA reads TGCGCCAGCAGCCAAGCGGGACTAGCGGGTGGCTACGAGCAGTACTTC.

The sample holds many counts of this clonotype. The rearrangement links TRBV24-1 to TRBJ2-2; 7 bases are shared with TRBD1. The CDR3 length is 12 residues. CDR1 is KGHDR and CDR2 is SFDVKD in the germline V gene. V lost 9 bases and J lost 7; bases outside the gene matches: 4. This CDR3 reads CATETGYGELFF. The CDR3 DNA reads as TGTGCCACCGAGACAGGGTACGGGGAGCTGTTTTTT.

In the case of this clonotype: This may stem from a read error, because a much larger clone lies one nucleotide away. Lacking the conserved final phenylalanine or tryptophan, this CDR3 likely reflects a read error. The chain recombines TRBV20-1 with TRBJ1-2; D gene ambiguous. The CDR3 runs 12 residues. Looked up from germline, CDR1 is DFQATT and CDR2 is SNEGSKA (reference sequence). The CDR3 bases are TGCAGCGATCGGGTGACTAACTATGGCTACACCTCC. It codes for CSDRVTNYGYTS.

The gene calls are TRBV27 and TRBJ2-7, with 11 bases identical to TRBD2. Per germline, CDR1 MNHEY and CDR2 SMNVEV (reference sequence). The ends lost 5 bases at V and 1 base at J; junction bases unmatched: 4. The CDR3 contains 15 residues. CDR3 region: CASSVLAGGSYEQYF. As DNA, the CDR3 is TGTGCCAGCAGTGTTCTAGCGGGAGGTTCCTACGAGCAGTACTTC.

In this sample, this clonotype turned up a few times. This chain uses TRBV28 with TRBJ1-1; TRBD1 might be the D (6 bases). V lost 10 bases, J lost 6 bases, and 15 bases lay in between. The CDR3 length is 12 residues. CDR1 and CDR2 from the germline V gene are MDHEN and SYDVKM. The CDR3 nucleotides read TGTGCCACACAAGGGGGTGTGGCTGAAGCTTTCTTT. Its protein product is CATQGGVAEAFF.

The sample holds many counts of this clonotype. This CDR3 reads CASRGRGRSEKLFF. In DNA form, the CDR3 reads TGTGCCAGCAGGGGCAGGGGGCGAAGTGAAAAACTGTTTTTT. The V call is TRBV3-1, the J call TRBJ1-4; TRBD1 agrees at 8 bases. V was pared by 6 bases and J by 7 bases, with 7 bases of the junction left unmatched. The CDR3 has 14 residues. The germline V gene encodes CDR1 LGHDT and CDR2 YNNKEL (reference sequence).

This clonotype showed up many times. This chain joins TRBV6-1 and TRBJ2-1; D not certain. There are 12 residues in the CDR3. The germline gives CDR1 MNHNS, CDR2 SASEGT. Trimming removed 7 bases at V and 9 bases at J, with 13 bases between. The CDR3: CASNDGGIEQFF. The CDR3 region has the DNA TGTGCCAGCAACGACGGCGGCATTGAGCAGTTCTTC.

There are a few counts of this clonotype. A read error may produce the germline difference seen at one junction end. The rearrangement links TRBV5-6 to TRBJ1-5, with D possibly being TRBD1 (5 bases). Germline values: CDR1 SGHDT, CDR2 YYEEEE. This CDR3 contains 16 residues. The CDR3 nucleotides read TGTGCCGGCAGCTCGACCGGGGGATATAGCAATCAGCCCCAGCATTTT. Encoded protein: CAGSSTGGYSNQPQHF.

For this clonotype: A far bigger clonotype differs at one base, so this is likely a read error. This chain connects TRBV6-2 or TRBV6-3 to TRBJ2-3; the match to TRBD2 covers 10 bases. Trimming at V came to 5 bases and at J to 2 bases, leaving 13 bases not matched to a gene. The length of the CDR3 is 18 residues. The germline CDR1 and CDR2 sequences are MNHEY and SVGEGT. In DNA form, the CDR3 reads TGTGCCAGCAGTCGCCCCCCCGGACTAGCGGAGCTCACAGATACGCAGTATTTT. It specifies CASSRPPGLAELTDTQYF.

This clonotype occurred many times. The chain couples TRBV18 to TRBJ1-2; D is undetermined. CDR3 length: 13 residues. Germline CDR1 KGHSH, CDR2 LQKENI. Trimming removed 1 base at V and 8 bases at J, with 11 bases between. Written as DNA, the CDR3 is TGTGCCAGCTCACCACTAGAAGGAGGAGGCTACACCTTC. Translating gives CASSPLEGGGYTF.

This clonotype was seen repeatedly, ten times or more. The rearrangement links TRBV24-1 to TRBJ2-5, with TRBD1 matching 8 bases. This CDR3 has 14 amino acids. Germline loops: CDR1 KGHDR, CDR2 SFDVKD. The V gene end was trimmed by 3 bases and the J gene end by 5 bases; junction bases not matched to a gene: 4. Written as DNA, the CDR3 is TGTGCCACCAGTGATCCCAGGGGGCTGGAGACCCAGTACTTC. Amino acid sequence: CATSDPRGLETQYF.

This clonotype was observed many times. This sequence joins TRBV7-8 and TRBJ1-1; D is ambiguous. The germline CDR1 and CDR2 sequences are SGHVS and FQNEAQ. V was trimmed by 1 base and J by 0 bases, leaving 6 bases between them. The CDR3 totals 14 residues. DNA for the CDR3: TGTGCCAGCAGCTTAGACAGAATGAACACTGAAGCTTTCTTT. Its protein product is CASSLDRMNTEAFF.

In its sample, this clonotype was seen a few times. The chain carries TRBV27 and TRBJ1-1, with D perhaps TRBD1 (5 bases). Trimming stripped 3 bases from V and 6 bases from J, with 11 bases between. Germline values: CDR1 MNHEY, CDR2 SMNVEV (reference sequence). The CDR3 has 13 amino acids. As DNA, the CDR3 is TGTGCCAGCAGTTTCTCGTTAGGGGCTGAAGCTTTCTTT. Its translation is CASSFSLGAEAFF.

This clonotype was seen ten or more times. The gene calls are TRBV12-3 or TRBV12-4 and TRBJ1-1; no reliable D call. Trimming shortened V by 3 bases and J by 2 bases, and 7 bases separated the two germline ends. The CDR3 runs to 13 residues. The CDR3 nucleotides read TGTGCCAGCAGTTTTGAATTAAACACTGAAGCTTTCTTT. This codes for CASSFELNTEAFF.

This clonotype was recorded many times. The chain has TRBV7-6 and TRBJ1-2, with TRBD1 matching over 8 bases. J gave up 8 bases and V 0 bases, and 2 bases lay outside the gene matches. Germline loops: CDR1 SGHVS, CDR2 FNYEAQ. CDR3 size: 13 residues. The CDR3 protein is CASSLAPGGGYTF. The CDR3 nucleotides are TGTGCCAGCAGCTTAGCGCCAGGGGGCGGCTACACCTTC.

This clonotype occurred a few times. The V and J genes are TRBV7-9 and TRBJ2-3; D is ambiguous. Trimming pared 1 base from V and 1 base from J, leaving 6 bases between. This CDR3 has 14 residues. Germline lookup yields CDR1 SEHNR and CDR2 FQNEAQ (reference sequence). The CDR3 DNA reads as TGTGCCAGCAGCTTAGTGGCCCGCACAGATACGCAGTATTTT. Translation gives CASSLVARTDTQYF.

This clonotype was detected many times. CDR3 coding DNA: TGTGCCACCAGCAGAGTTGTCGGGACGTCTGGGGCCAACGTCCTGACTTTC. Translated, it gives CATSRVVGTSGANVLTF. J is TRBJ2-6 and V is TRBV15; tentatively, D is TRBD1 or TRBD2 (5 bases each). V dropped 1 base and J dropped 1 base, with 11 bases sitting between them. This CDR3 region has 17 residues. Germline values: CDR1 LNHNV, CDR2 YYDKDF (reference sequence). The whole variable domain, filled in from reference TRBV15 and TRBJ2-6, reads DAMVIQNPRYQVTQFGKPVTLSCSQTLNHNVMYWYQQKSSQAPKLLFHYYDKDFNNEADTPDNFQSRRPNTSFCFLDIRSPGLGDTAMYLCATSRVVGTSGANVLTFGAGSRLTVL.

At least ten counts were recorded for this clonotype. The chain couples TRBV5-1 to TRBJ2-1, with TRBD2 matching over 10 bases. This CDR3 is built from 15 residues. Trimming removed 3 bases from V and 9 bases from J; junction bases left unmatched: 9. Germline V gives CDR1 SGHRS, CDR2 YFSETQ. The CDR3 coding sequence is TGCGCCAGCAGCTCCGTACCTAGCGGGAGCCTTGAGCAGTTCTTC. Protein: CASSSVPSGSLEQFF.